This T cell receptor beta chain was obtained from a study of shared clonotypes between healthy human individuals. Whole-study context: Each donor had three CD4 naive, three CD4 memory, two CD8 naive and one CD8 memory plate. General study points: Sharing across several donors was seen in 5% to 5.5% of naive CD4 clonotypes.

Deep was the level at which the assay was run. TCRdb's table, derived via immunoSEQ multiplex PCR, lists solely in-frame clones and lacks some. The sample comprises about 600,000 clones, approximately 97% of which are singletons, and about 0.06% rests with the top ten. Germline V CDR1 and CDR2: MDHEN, SYDVKM. The CDR3 sequence is 13 residues long. Trimming shortened V by 8 bases and J by 1 base, and 12 bases separated the two germline ends. Study donors comprised healthy, HIV-negative adults devoid of recent acute infection or vaccination. About this clone itself: Its antigen is not known.

This clonotype originated in a young woman in good health. The sequencing input was naive CD4+ T cells sorted from blood. Subset reported: CD45RA+ positively selected. The J gene is TRBJ2-7, the V gene TRBV28; D perhaps matches TRBD1 (6 bases). As DNA, the CDR3 is TGTGCCAGCGGGGGCACAGTATCCTACGAGCAGTACTTC. Protein product: CASGGTVSYEQYF. Full variable domain (remainder filled in from reference TRBV28 and TRBJ2-7): DVKVTQSSRYLVKRTGEKVFLECVQDMDHENMFWYRQDPGLGLRLIYFSYDVKMKEKGDIPEGYSVSREKKERFSLILESASTNQTSMYLCASGGTVSYEQYFGPGTRLTVT.